This TCR beta chain was identified during a study of blood T cell repertoires in COVID-19. Whole-study context: Sources were T cells, B-cell-depleted T cells, or PBMCs; the material itself was cDNA or gDNA.

The ends lost 1 base at V and 9 bases at J; junction bases unmatched: 15. Per the germline V gene, CDR1 is SEHNR and CDR2 is FQNEAQ (reference sequence). The CDR3 extends over 17 amino acids. Per the study methods: The authors estimated nucleated cell counts from reference gene primer amplification. The protocol was immunoSEQ multiplex PCR, while the TCRdb copy is restricted to in-frame clones and leaves out a portion. For V, J and clone size, that table is used; D and trimming come from the DNA. The sample carries over 20,000 clones, roughly 74% recorded once. The receptor's source is a man aged 50 to 59 with COVID-19, enrolled during active disease. The sample consisted of peripheral blood. The V gene is TRBV7-9, the J gene TRBJ2-1; 7 nucleotides match TRBD2. The CDR3 nucleotides read TGTGCCAGCAGCTTAGTAGATCCCTGGGGGGGAGGTGGTGAGCAGTTCTTC. As protein: CASSLVDPWGGGGEQFF. The full variable domain, with the rest looked up from reference TRBV7-9 and TRBJ2-1, is DTGVSQNPRHKITKRGQNVTFRCDPISEHNRLYWYRQTLGQGPEFLTYFQNEAQLEKSRLLSDRFSAERPKGSFSTLEIQRTEQGDSAMYLCASSLVDPWGGGGEQFFGPGTRLTVL.